This T cell receptor (beta chain) was sequenced during a study of T cell responses to AZD1222 COVID-19 vaccine. For the study at large: Second doses were pooled across both intervals (about 4 or about 12 weeks).

There are 14 residues in the CDR3. TCRdb's table, derived via immunoSEQ multiplex PCR, lists solely in-frame clones and lacks some. The repertoire holds over 150,000 clones, with around nine tenths as singletons. The chain employs TRBV21-1 and TRBJ1-2. TRBV21-1 is designated a pseudogene. The source is an adult in good health. The specimen was peripheral blood, collected on day 0 of AZD1222 vaccination. The CDR3 nucleotides read TGTGCCAGCAGCAAAGGGACGGAGGCGTCTGGCTACACCTTC. This translates into CASSKGTEASGYTF.